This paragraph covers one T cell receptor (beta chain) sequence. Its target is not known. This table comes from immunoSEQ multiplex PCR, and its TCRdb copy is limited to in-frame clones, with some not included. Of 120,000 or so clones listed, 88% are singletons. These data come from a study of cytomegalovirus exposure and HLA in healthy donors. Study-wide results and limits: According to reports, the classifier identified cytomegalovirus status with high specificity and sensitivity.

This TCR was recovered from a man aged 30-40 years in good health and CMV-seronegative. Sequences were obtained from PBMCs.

The CDR3: CASSLIQPGELFF. The CDR3 DNA reads TGTGCCAGCAGCTTAATACAGCCCGGGGAGCTGTTTTTT. This chain connects TRBV11-2 to TRBJ2-2; the D is unclear. There are 13 residues in the CDR3. Germline V gives CDR1 SGHAT, CDR2 FQNNGV. Trimming cost V 2 bases and J 6 bases, with 7 bases left between them.